This T cell receptor (beta chain) was sequenced in a study of shared clonotypes between healthy human individuals (dated by TCRdb to between 2020 and 2021). Some background on the complete study: Two women and three men aged 18 to 49 years were included in the cohort. The study deeply sequenced blood TCR repertoires of several healthy adults to estimate repertoire size and the extent of clonotype sharing between individuals. Leukapheresis yielded between about 0.9 and 9.5 billion PBMCs per donor. To increase sequencing depth and limit assay-specific biases, TCR repertoire library preparation and sequencing were carried out by different laboratories using diverse techniques. Per donor, three plates each were used for CD4 naive and CD4 memory, two for CD8 naive, and one for CD8 memory.

Overall results and qualifications from the work: Rarefaction of sorted-subset datasets indicated incomplete sequencing despite the large sequencing depth. Compared with non-shared clonotypes, the clonotypes found in all four sorted-subset donors had higher generation probabilities. Sampling was restricted to blood, and TCR repertoires in tissues likely differ from the TCR repertoires found in blood. Based on pairwise subsampling, the degree of clonotype sharing among donors was expected to be affected by sequencing depth. Sharing across a few donors was observed for around 5% of naive CD4, under 4% of naive CD8, 2% to 2.5% of memory CD4, and over 0.3% of memory CD8 clonotypes. Larger estimated clonotype richness was generally found for naive subsets than for memory subsets. The small number of donors limited the genetic and exposure-history diversity represented.

Details on this clone: No antigen is known for it. It has no much larger one-base neighbor in the sample; base qualities were not kept.

Using the deep immunoSEQ assay, multiplex PCR amplified TCR CDR3 regions from genomic DNA. Extracted genomic DNA from each cell subset was spread evenly across all wells of several immunoSEQ 96-well plates, with each plate serving as a replicate. For sorted subsets, about 200 ng genomic DNA, equal to about 30,000 T cell genomes, was loaded into each replicate PCR. Purified libraries were quantified with a Qubit 3.0 fluorometer, sized on a Bioanalyzer 2100, and re-quantified with the KAPA Library Quantification kit. Every immunoSEQ 96-well plate was sequenced on a separate single-read 150-cycle Illumina NextSeq 550 flow cell. As for how the authors treated the data: The immunoSEQ output contained only junctional sequences without quality scores, so filtering could not match that applied to full-length reads. To assign V/J genes and CDR3, sequences were annotated using PyIR, a Python wrapper for IgBLAST v1.9, with IMGT germline references. Any read was removed if the V/J assignment was weak (E-value above 1e-6), the CDR3 was missing, or the read contained stop codons, out-of-frame junctions, or ambiguous translated residues. V3J clonotypes were defined by identical inferred V gene, J gene, and CDR3 amino acid sequence. The percentage overlap between two repertoires was calculated by dividing the number of shared unique clonotypes by the size of the smaller repertoire. RTK rarefaction, the Chao1 estimator, and Recon v2.1 estimates of unobserved clonotypes were used to assess repertoire richness. For all TCRbeta clonotypes obtained by the gDNA method from several donors, generation probabilities were computed with OLGA. TCRdb holds this immuneACCESS table with in-frame rearrangements only. Some clones are missing; in checked studies, unresolved V genes explain under half, and the rest has no known cause. That table supplies the V and J calls and clone size; D and trimming were determined from the DNA. In all, the sample holds 2,500,000 or so clones, and 85% to 95% of those were seen once. The ten largest clonotypes hold 0.37% of the sample.

The donors were healthy, HIV-negative adults with no recently reported acute infections or vaccinations. All donors were Caucasian adults living in Nashville, Tennessee, USA. Magnetic negative selection was used to enrich CD4+ T cells, after which naive cells were positively selected on CD45RA and the negative fraction became the memory subset. Blood was collected by leukapheresis, and PBMCs were isolated by Ficoll-Histopaque density gradient centrifugation and then cryopreserved in liquid nitrogen vapor phase. Purity and quantity of every magnetically sorted T cell population were checked by analytical flow cytometry. Genomic DNA was isolated from every sorted fraction and measured by UV absorbance on a Nanodrop 2000c. Unmatched junction bases come to 10, with V trimmed by 5 bases and J by 7 bases. The CDR3 spans 14 residues, from the cysteine through the phenylalanine. Only the CDR3 region is kept as DNA, spanning 42 bases read in frame from base 1. CDR1 SGHTA and CDR2 FQGNSA are derived from the germline V gene.

The sequence was collected from a man younger than 35 in good health. Some clones in this sample may be carry-over from other donors' samples. Input material: naive CD4+ T cells from PBMCs. The cell subset or site label here, explained by the study, means: CD45RA+ positively selected. This receptor chain uses TRBV7-2 and TRBJ2-7; TRBD2 agrees with 8 junctional bases. The CDR3 region reads CASSPHGRVGEQYF. In nucleotides, the sequence is TGTGCCAGCAGCCCCCACGGGAGGGTGGGGGAGCAGTACTTC. Full variable domain (CDR3 extended with the reference TRBV7-2 and TRBJ2-7 proteins): GAGVSQSPSNKVTEKGKDVELRCDPISGHTALYWYRQSLGQGLEFLIYFQGNSAPDKSGLPSDRFSAERTGGSVSTLTIQRTQQEDSAVYLCASSPHGRVGEQYFGPGTRLTVT.